This TCR beta chain is from a study of T cell responses to AZD1222 COVID-19 vaccine. Germline V CDR1 and CDR2: MGHRA, YSYEKL. The CDR3 has 16 residues. Trimming pared 0 bases from V and 1 base from J, leaving 12 bases between. Some clones are missing from TCRdb's copy, which holds only in-frame ones; the method was immunoSEQ multiplex PCR. The sample gives 55,000 to 70,000 clones, roughly 87% of which show up once; approximately 6.1% is in the top ten. J is TRBJ1-1 and V is TRBV4-1, with D tentatively TRBD1 (5 bases). The receptor's source is an adult who received the AZD1222 COVID-19 vaccine. Sequenced material: peripheral blood, taken 28 days after the second AZD1222 dose. The CDR3 region is CASSQDPGGGNTEAFF. DNA for the CDR3: TGCGCCAGCAGCCAAGATCCTGGGGGAGGGAACACTGAAGCTTTCTTT.